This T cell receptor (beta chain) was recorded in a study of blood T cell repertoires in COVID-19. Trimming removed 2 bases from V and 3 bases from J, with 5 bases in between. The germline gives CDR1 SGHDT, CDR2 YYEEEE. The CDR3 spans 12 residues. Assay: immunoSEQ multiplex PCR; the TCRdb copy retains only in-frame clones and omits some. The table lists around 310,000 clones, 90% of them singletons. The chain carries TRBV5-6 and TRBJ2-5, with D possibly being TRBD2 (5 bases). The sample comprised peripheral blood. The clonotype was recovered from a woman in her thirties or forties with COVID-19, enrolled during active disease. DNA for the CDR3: TGTGCCAGCAGCTTCGGGGAAGAGACCCAGTACTTC. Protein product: CASSFGEETQYF.